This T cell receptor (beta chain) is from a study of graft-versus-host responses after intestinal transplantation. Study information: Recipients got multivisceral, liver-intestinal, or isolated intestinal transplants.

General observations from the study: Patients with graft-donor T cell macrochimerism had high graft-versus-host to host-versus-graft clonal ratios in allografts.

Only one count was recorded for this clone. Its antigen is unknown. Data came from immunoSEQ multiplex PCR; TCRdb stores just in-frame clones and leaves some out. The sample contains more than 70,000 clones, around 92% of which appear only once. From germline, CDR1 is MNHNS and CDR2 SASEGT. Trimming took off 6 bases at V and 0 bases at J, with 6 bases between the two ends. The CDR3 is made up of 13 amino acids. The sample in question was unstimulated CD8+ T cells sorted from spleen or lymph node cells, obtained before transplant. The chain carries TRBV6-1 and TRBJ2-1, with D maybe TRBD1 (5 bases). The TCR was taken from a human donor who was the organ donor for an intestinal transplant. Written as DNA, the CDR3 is TGTGCCAGCAGCGACAGCTCCTACAATGAGCAGTTCTTC. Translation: CASSDSSYNEQFF.